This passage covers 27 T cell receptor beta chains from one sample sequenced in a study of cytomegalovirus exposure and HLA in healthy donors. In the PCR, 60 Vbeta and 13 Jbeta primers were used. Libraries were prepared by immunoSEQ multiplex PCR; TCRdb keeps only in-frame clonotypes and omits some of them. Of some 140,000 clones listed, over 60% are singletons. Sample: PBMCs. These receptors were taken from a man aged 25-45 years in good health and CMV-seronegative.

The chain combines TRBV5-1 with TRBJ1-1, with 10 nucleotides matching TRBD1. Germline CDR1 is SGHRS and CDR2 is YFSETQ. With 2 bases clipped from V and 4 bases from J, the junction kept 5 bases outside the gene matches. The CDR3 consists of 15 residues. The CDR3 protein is CASSLDGQGGTEAFF. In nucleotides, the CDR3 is TGCGCCAGCAGCTTAGATGGACAGGGGGGCACTGAAGCTTTCTTT.

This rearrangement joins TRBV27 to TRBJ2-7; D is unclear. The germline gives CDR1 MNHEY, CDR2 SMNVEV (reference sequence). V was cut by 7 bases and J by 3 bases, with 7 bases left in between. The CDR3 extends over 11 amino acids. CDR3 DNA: TGTGCCAGCACCAATAGCTACGAGCAGTACTTC. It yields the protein CASTNSYEQYF.

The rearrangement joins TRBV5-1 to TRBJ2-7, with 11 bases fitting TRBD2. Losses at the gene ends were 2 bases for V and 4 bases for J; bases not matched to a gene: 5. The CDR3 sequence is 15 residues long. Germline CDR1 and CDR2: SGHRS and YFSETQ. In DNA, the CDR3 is TGCGCCAGCAGCTTTCTAGCGGGAGGACGGTACGAGCAGTACTTC. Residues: CASSFLAGGRYEQYF.

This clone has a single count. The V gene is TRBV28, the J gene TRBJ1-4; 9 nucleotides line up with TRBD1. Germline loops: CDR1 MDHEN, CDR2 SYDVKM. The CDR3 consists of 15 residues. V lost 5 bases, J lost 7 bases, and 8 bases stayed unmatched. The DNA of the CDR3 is TGTGCCAGCAGTGTACCGACAGGGGGTTTTGAAAAACTGTTTTTT. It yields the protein CASSVPTGGFEKLFF.

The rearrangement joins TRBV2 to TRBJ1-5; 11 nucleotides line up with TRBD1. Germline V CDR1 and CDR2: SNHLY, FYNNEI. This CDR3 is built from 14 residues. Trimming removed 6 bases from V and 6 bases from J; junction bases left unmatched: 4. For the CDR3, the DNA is TGTGCCAGCAGGGGGGACAGGGGGACTCAGCCCCAGCATTTT. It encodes CASRGDRGTQPQHF. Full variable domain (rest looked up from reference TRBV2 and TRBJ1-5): EPEVTQTPSHQVTQMGQEVILRCVPISNHLYFYWYRQILGQKVEFLVSFYNNEISEKSEIFDDQFSVERPDGSNFTLKIRSTKLEDSAMYFCASRGDRGTQPQHFGDGTRLSIL.

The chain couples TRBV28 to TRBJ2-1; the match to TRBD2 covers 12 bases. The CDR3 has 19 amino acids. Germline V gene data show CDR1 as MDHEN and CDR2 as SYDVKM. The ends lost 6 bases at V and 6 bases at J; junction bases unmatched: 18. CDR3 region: CASSPRLAGDLTAFNEQFF. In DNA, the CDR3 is TGTGCCAGCAGCCCTCGACTAGCGGGAGATCTTACCGCATTCAATGAGCAGTTCTTC.

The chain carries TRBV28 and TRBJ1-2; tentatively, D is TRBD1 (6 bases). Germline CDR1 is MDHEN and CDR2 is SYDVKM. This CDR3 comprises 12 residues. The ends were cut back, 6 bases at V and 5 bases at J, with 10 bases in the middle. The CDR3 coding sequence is TGTGCCAGCAGGACAGGACCTTATGGCTACACCTTC. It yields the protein CASRTGPYGYTF.

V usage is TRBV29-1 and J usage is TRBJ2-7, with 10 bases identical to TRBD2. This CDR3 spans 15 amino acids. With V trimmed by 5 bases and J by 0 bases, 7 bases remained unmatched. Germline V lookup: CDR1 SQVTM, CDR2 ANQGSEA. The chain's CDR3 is CSVTGLAASSYEQYF. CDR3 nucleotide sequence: TGCAGCGTTACCGGACTAGCGGCAAGCTCCTACGAGCAGTACTTC.

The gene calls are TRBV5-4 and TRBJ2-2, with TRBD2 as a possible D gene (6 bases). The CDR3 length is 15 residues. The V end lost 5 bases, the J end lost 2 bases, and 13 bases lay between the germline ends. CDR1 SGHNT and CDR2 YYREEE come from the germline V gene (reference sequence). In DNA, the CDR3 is TGTGCCAGCAGTCGTAGCGGAGCTAACACCGGGGAGCTGTTTTTT. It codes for CASSRSGANTGELFF.

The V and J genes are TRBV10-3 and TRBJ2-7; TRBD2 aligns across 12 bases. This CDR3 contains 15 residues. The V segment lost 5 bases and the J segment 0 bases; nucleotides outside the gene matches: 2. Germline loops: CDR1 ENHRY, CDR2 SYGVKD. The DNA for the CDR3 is TGTGCCATCAGTCAGACTAGCGGGGGCTCCTACGAGCAGTACTTC. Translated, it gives CAISQTSGGSYEQYF.

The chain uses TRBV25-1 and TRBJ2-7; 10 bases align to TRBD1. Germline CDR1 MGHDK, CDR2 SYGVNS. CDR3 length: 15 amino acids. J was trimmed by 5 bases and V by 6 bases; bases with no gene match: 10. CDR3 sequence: CASSPLTGGPNEQYF. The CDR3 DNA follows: TGTGCCAGCAGCCCATTGACAGGGGGCCCAAACGAGCAGTACTTC.

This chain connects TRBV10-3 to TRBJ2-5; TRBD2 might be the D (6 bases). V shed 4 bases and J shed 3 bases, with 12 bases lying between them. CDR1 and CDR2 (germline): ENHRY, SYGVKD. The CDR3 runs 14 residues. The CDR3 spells CAISVGGGKETQYF. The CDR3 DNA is TGTGCCATCAGTGTCGGGGGAGGCAAAGAGACCCAGTACTTC.

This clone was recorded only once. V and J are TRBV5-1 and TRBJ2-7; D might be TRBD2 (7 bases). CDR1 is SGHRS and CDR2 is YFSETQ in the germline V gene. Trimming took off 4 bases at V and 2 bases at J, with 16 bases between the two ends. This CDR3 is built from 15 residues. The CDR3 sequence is CASSIGGGRAYEQYF. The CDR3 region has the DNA TGCGCCAGCAGCATTGGGGGCGGGAGAGCCTACGAGCAGTACTTC.

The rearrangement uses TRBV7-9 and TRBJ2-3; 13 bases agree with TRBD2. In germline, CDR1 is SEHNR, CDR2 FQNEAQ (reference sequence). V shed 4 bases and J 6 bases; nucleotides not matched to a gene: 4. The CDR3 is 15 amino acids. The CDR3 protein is CASSSGTSGTDTQYF. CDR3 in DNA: TGTGCCAGCAGCTCCGGGACTAGCGGGACGGATACGCAGTATTTT.

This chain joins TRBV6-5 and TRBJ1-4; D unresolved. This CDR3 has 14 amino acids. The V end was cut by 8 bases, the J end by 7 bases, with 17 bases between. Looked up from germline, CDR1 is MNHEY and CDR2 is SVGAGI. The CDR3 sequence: CASSLERSREKLFF. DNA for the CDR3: TGTGCCAGCTCGTTGGAGAGGAGTCGTGAAAAACTGTTTTTT.

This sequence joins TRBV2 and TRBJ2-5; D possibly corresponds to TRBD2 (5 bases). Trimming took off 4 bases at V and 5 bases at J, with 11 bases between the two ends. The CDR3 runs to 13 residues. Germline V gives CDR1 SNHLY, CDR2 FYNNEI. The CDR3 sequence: CASSGREGETQYF. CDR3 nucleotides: TGTGCCAGCAGTGGGCGCGAGGGTGAGACCCAGTACTTC.

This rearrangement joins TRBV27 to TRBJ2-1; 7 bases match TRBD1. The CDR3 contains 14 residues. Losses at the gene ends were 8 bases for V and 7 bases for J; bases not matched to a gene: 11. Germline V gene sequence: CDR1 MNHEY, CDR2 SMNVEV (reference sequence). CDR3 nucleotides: TGTGCCAGCCAAGACAGGGTGTTTATTAATGAGCAGTTCTTC. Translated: CASQDRVFINEQFF.

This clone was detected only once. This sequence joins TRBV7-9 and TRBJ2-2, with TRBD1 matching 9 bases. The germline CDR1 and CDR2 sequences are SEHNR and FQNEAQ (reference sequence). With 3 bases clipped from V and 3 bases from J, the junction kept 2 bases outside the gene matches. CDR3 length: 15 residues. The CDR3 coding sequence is TGTGCCAGCAGCTTTGGACAGGGGTACACCGGGGAGCTGTTTTTT. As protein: CASSFGQGYTGELFF. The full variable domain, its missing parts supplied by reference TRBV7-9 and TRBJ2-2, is DTGVSQNPRHKITKRGQNVTFRCDPISEHNRLYWYRQTLGQGPEFLTYFQNEAQLEKSRLLSDRFSAERPKGSFSTLEIQRTEQGDSAMYLCASSFGQGYTGELFFGEGSRLTVL.

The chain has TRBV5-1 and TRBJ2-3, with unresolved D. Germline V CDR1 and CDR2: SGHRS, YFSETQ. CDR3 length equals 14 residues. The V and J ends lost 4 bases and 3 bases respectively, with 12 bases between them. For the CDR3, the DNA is TGCGCCAGCAGCGATACCTGGCGGACAGATACGCAGTATTTT. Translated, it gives CASSDTWRTDTQYF.

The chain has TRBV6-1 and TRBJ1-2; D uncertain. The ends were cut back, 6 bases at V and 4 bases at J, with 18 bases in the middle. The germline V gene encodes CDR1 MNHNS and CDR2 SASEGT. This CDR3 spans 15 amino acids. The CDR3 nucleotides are TGTGCCAGCAGAGGAGAGGGTAGTTTAAGCTATGGCTACACCTTC. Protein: CASRGEGSLSYGYTF.

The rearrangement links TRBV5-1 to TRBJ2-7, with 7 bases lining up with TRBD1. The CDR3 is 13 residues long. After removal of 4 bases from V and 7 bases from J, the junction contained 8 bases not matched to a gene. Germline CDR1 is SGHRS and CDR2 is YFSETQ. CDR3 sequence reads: CASSRGGAEEQYF. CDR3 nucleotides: TGCGCCAGCAGCCGAGGGGGCGCGGAGGAGCAGTACTTC.

In nucleotides, the CDR3 is TGTGCCAGCAGTTCGGGAGTTCGCCCCTACGAGCAGTACTTC. Its translation is CASSSGVRPYEQYF. The chain couples TRBV2 to TRBJ2-7, with D perhaps TRBD2 (6 bases). Trimming shortened V by 5 bases and J by 2 bases, and 13 bases separated the two germline ends. This CDR3 comprises 14 residues. Germline CDR1 and CDR2: SNHLY and FYNNEI.

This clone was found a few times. CDR3 residues: CATSREGQGSEKLFF. The CDR3 nucleotides are TGTGCCACCAGCAGAGAGGGACAGGGCTCTGAAAAACTGTTTTTT. This sequence joins TRBV15 and TRBJ1-4; 9 bases are shared with TRBD1. The CDR3 covers 15 residues. Germline trimming cut 0 bases from V and 7 bases from J; bases unmatched to any gene: 3. Germline V lookup: CDR1 LNHNV, CDR2 YYDKDF (reference sequence).

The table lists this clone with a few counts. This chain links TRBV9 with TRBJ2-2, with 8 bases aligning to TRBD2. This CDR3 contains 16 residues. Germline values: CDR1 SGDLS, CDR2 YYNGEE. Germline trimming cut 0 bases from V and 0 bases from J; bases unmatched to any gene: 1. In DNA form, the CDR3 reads TGTGCCAGCAGCGTAGGACTAGCGCCGAACACCGGGGAGCTGTTTTTT. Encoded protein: CASSVGLAPNTGELFF.

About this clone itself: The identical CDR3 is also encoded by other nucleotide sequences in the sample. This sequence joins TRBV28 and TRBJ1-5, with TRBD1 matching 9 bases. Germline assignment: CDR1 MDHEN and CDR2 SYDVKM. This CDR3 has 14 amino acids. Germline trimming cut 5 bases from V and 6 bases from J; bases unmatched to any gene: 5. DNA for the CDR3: TGTGCCAGCAGTCTACAGGGGGCGGGTCAGCCCCAGCATTTT. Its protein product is CASSLQGAGQPQHF.

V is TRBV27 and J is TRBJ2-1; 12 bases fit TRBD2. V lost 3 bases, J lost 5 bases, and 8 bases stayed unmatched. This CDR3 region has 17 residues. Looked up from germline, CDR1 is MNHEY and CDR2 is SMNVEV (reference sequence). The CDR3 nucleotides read TGTGCCAGCAGTTTGTCACCGGGACTAGCGGGCCACAATGAGCAGTTCTTC. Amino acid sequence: CASSLSPGLAGHNEQFF.

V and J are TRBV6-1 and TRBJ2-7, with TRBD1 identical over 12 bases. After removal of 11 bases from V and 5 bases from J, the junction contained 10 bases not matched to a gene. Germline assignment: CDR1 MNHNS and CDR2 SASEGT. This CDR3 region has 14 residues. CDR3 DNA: TGTGCCTGCACCCCGGGACAGGGGGCCGACGAGCAGTACTTC. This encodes CACTPGQGADEQYF.